The present T cell receptor beta chain was sequenced within a study of cytomegalovirus exposure and HLA in healthy donors. V dropped 2 bases and J dropped 8; count of bases not matched to a gene: 6. Per germline, CDR1 GTSNPN and CDR2 SVGIG (reference sequence). This CDR3 contains 13 residues. Primers included in the PCR were 60 Vbeta and 13 Jbeta primers. Sequenced by immunoSEQ multiplex PCR; TCRdb stores in-frame clones only, minus some. Recorded for this sample: roughly 200,000 clones. On this clone: Its antigen is currently unknown.

The study's findings and limits: In vitro checks showed that three CMV-associated chains really do target CMV antigens. CMV serostatus was the sole immune exposure data available.

This sequence was found in a man aged 25 to 40 in good health and CMV-seronegative. V gene TRBV30 combines with J gene TRBJ2-4; 7 bases are shared with TRBD1. The sequenced sample was PBMCs. The CDR3 bases are TGTGCCTGGAGTACAGGGGCGGGCGACATTCAGTACTTC. As protein: CAWSTGAGDIQYF.